The 22 T cell receptor beta chains below come from one sample, sequenced in a study of T cells in Graves' hyperthyroidism and ophthalmopathy. TCR beta CDR3 regions were amplified from RNA transcripts. First-round RT-PCR with HTBI primers amplified the TCR CDR3 region. TCRdb passed the multiplex PCR reads through MiXCR, listing each CDR3 protein once. The table includes approximately 510,000 distinct CDR3 sequences, 46% detected once. Sequenced: peripheral blood or thyroid tissue (not recorded which). The receptor source for this set is an adult woman with Graves' disease, either hyperthyroidism or ophthalmopathy (not recorded which).

With respect to this clonotype: The junction departs from germline at one end; a sequencing error may be responsible. V and J are TRBV7-2 and TRBJ2-2; D may be TRBD2 (6 bases). This CDR3 has 15 amino acids. The germline gives CDR1 SGHTA, CDR2 FQGNSA. The CDR3 sequence is CASSQDGRFGGELFF. The CDR3 nucleotides read TGCGCCAGCAGCCAAGATGGCAGGTTCGGCGGGGAGCTCTTTTTT.

This clonotype showed up many times. The rearrangement links TRBV7-8 to TRBJ2-7; 7 bases align to TRBD1. This CDR3 is 15 amino acids long. Losses at the gene ends were 4 bases for V and 4 bases for J; bases not matched to a gene: 10. Germline lookup yields CDR1 SGHVS and CDR2 FQNEAQ. In DNA, the CDR3 is TGTGCCAGCAGCTACACACAGGGGAGAGCTTACGAGCAGTACTTC. Its protein is CASSYTQGRAYEQYF. The variable domain in full, completed from reference TRBV7-8 and TRBJ2-7, reads GAGVSQSPRYKVAKRGQDVALRCDPISGHVSLFWYQQALGQGPEFLTYFQNEAQLDKSGLPSDRFFAERPEGSVSTLKIQRTQQEDSAVYLCASSYTQGRAYEQYFGPGTRLTVT.

This clonotype was counted only a few times. The CDR3 here is CASSEYGPGQGARTGELFF. In DNA form, the CDR3 reads TGTGCCAGCAGTGAATACGGCCCGGGACAGGGGGCGCGCACCGGGGAGCTGTTTTTT. The chain recombines TRBV2 with TRBJ2-2; 12 bases map to TRBD1. J gave up 4 bases and V 2 bases, and 11 bases lay outside the gene matches. The germline V gene has CDR1 SNHLY and CDR2 FYNNEI. This CDR3 is built from 19 residues.

This clonotype has just a few counts. This sequence joins TRBV12-3 or TRBV12-4 and TRBJ1-6, with D hard to call. Trimming shortened V by 6 bases and J by 7 bases, and 10 bases separated the two germline ends. This CDR3 has 13 residues. CDR3 sequence reads: CASRRSGNSPLHF. Written as DNA, the CDR3 is TGTGCCAGCAGGAGATCAGGCAATTCACCCCTCCACTTT.

The V call is TRBV20-1, the J call TRBJ2-1; no clear D. Trimming removed 7 bases from V and 7 bases from J, with 11 bases in between. Germline values: CDR1 DFQATT, CDR2 SNEGSKA (reference sequence). The CDR3 sequence is 11 residues long. In DNA form, the CDR3 reads TGCAGTGTTGAGGTGGTGAATGAGCAGTTCTTC. Translation gives CSVEVVNEQFF.

This clonotype was seen more than once but under ten times. The chain is built from TRBV4-1 and TRBJ1-5, with a possible D match to TRBD1 (6 bases). Deletions cut 1 base from V and 7 bases from J, with 14 bases between. Per germline, CDR1 MGHRA and CDR2 YSYEKL. The CDR3 has 15 amino acids. DNA of the CDR3: TGCGCCAGCAGCCAAGCGACAGGTTCGATACAGCCCCAGCATTTT. Translation: CASSQATGSIQPQHF.

V and J are TRBV20-1 and TRBJ2-6; no clear D gene. This CDR3 contains 13 residues. V was cut by 3 bases and J by 8 bases, with 11 bases left in between. From germline, CDR1 is DFQATT and CDR2 SNEGSKA (reference sequence). The CDR3 is CSARIGGPNVLTF. For the CDR3, the DNA is TGCAGTGCTAGGATCGGCGGCCCCAACGTCCTGACTTTC.

The chain employs TRBV29-1 and TRBJ1-1; maybe TRBD1 (6 bases). The CDR3 is 13 amino acids. Per the germline V gene, CDR1 is SQVTM and CDR2 is ANQGSEA. V was clipped by 4 bases and J by 1 base, with 10 bases between them. The CDR3 bases are TGCAGCGTTGGGGGGGGGCAGAACACTGAAGCTTTCTTT. Its translation: CSVGGGQNTEAFF. The full variable domain, rest sourced from reference TRBV29-1 and TRBJ1-1, is SAVISQKPSRDICQRGTSLTIQCQVDSQVTMMFWYRQQPGQSLTLIATANQGSEATYESGFVIDKFPISRPNLTFSTLTVSNMSPEDSSIYLCSVGGGQNTEAFFGQGTRLTVV.

This clonotype was seen many times. The genes are TRBV10-3 and TRBJ2-7, with 7 bases matching TRBD2. The V segment lost 4 bases and the J segment 7 bases; nucleotides outside the gene matches: 7. This CDR3 contains 13 residues. The germline V gene encodes CDR1 ENHRY and CDR2 SYGVKD. CDR3 in amino acids: CAISGLAGAEQYF. The CDR3 DNA reads TGTGCCATCAGTGGACTAGCCGGAGCGGAGCAGTACTTC.

The sample holds many counts of this clonotype. One end of the junction is discordant with germline, which a read error may explain. The genes are TRBV12-3 or TRBV12-4 and TRBJ1-1; D not certain. The CDR3 runs 13 residues. The CDR3 reads CASSLVAGTEAFF. The CDR3 nucleotides are TGTGCCAGCAGCTTAGTGGCGGGAACTGAAGCTTTCTTT.

The CDR3 nucleotides are TGTGCCAGCAGCCCCGGAAGAGGTCGGCCTCCGGCCGGCGGCGGCTACACCTTC. This codes for CASSPGRGRPPAGGGYTF. V usage is TRBV10-3 and J usage is TRBJ1-2; unclear D gene. The CDR3 sequence is 18 residues long. In germline, CDR1 is ENHRY, CDR2 SYGVKD. The germline V and J ends were trimmed by 10 bases and 8 bases, with 35 bases remaining between them.

The chain couples TRBV20-1 to TRBJ2-2; a possible D gene is TRBD1 (5 bases). CDR1 DFQATT and CDR2 SNEGSKA come from the germline V gene (reference sequence). Trimming cost V 3 bases and J 1 base, with 6 bases left between them. This CDR3 is built from 13 residues. Here the CDR3 reads CSASQGNTGELFF. As DNA, the CDR3 is TGCAGTGCTAGTCAGGGGAACACCGGGGAGCTGTTTTTT.

The chain uses TRBV10-3 and TRBJ2-1, with TRBD1 matching over 8 bases. CDR3 length: 16 residues. CDR1 and CDR2 from the germline V gene are ENHRY and SYGVKD. J was trimmed by 2 bases and V by 0 bases; bases with no gene match: 3. CDR3 sequence: CAISESDRGTYNEQFF. The DNA for the CDR3 is TGTGCCATCAGTGAGTCAGACAGGGGTACCTACAATGAGCAGTTCTTC.

This clonotype was seen ten or more times. The chain has TRBV9 and TRBJ1-4, with D perhaps matching TRBD1 (5 bases). Germline assignment: CDR1 SGDLS and CDR2 YYNGEE. V was pared by 4 bases and J by 8 bases, with 18 bases between. The CDR3 runs to 15 residues. As DNA, the CDR3 is TGTGCCAGCAGCCTAGCTTCGACGAGGGGCGAAAAACTGTTTTTT. This sequence encodes CASSLASTRGEKLFF.

This clonotype has a count of ten or more. The V gene is TRBV5-4, the J gene TRBJ1-1; no clear D. Trimming removed 4 bases from V and 5 bases from J, with 18 bases in between. The germline CDR1 and CDR2 sequences are SGHNT and YYREEE (reference sequence). The CDR3 extends over 15 amino acids. The CDR3 spells CASSPAGGIGTEAFF. CDR3 nucleotide sequence: TGTGCCAGCAGCCCGGCCGGAGGGATTGGGACTGAAGCTTTCTTT.

This sequence joins TRBV7-6 and TRBJ2-1; D gene uncertain. The CDR3 is 13 residues long. Germline assignment: CDR1 SGHVS and CDR2 FNYEAQ. V lost 5 bases and J 7 bases, leaving 12 bases between the germline ends. CDR3 bases: TGTGCCAGCAGCAGAGCCCTTAAGAATGAGCAGTTCTTC. As protein: CASSRALKNEQFF.

In its sample, this clonotype was seen many times. J is TRBJ2-7 and V is TRBV10-3, with a tentative D call TRBD2 (6 bases). CDR3 size: 12 residues. Germline CDR1 ENHRY, CDR2 SYGVKD. The V end lost 6 bases, the J end lost 7 bases, and 13 bases lay between the germline ends. The CDR3 loop reads CAISGSGIEQYF. For the CDR3, the DNA is TGTGCCATCAGCGGGAGTGGGATAGAGCAGTACTTC.

This chain connects TRBV20-1 to TRBJ1-5; 7 bases map to TRBD1. Germline trimming cut 8 bases from V and 2 bases from J; bases unmatched to any gene: 6. The germline V gene encodes CDR1 DFQATT and CDR2 SNEGSKA (reference sequence). There are 13 residues in the CDR3. DNA of the CDR3: TGCAGTCTTAACAGGGGCGGCAATCAGCCCCAGCATTTT. It translates to CSLNRGGNQPQHF.

The chain employs TRBV19 and TRBJ1-1, with TRBD1 identical over 10 bases. Germline-derived CDR1 and CDR2 are LNHDA and SQIVND (reference sequence). The trim removed 8 bases at V and 1 base at J, leaving 7 bases unmatched. There are 15 residues in the CDR3. DNA of the CDR3: TGTGCCAGTTTCCGGGACAGGGGCCCGAACACTGAAGCTTTCTTT. Translated, it gives CASFRDRGPNTEAFF.

In its sample, this clonotype was seen many times. The chain couples TRBV2 to TRBJ1-1, with D uncertain. The length of the CDR3 is 12 residues. Trimming cost V 1 base and J 7 bases, with 7 bases left between them. Germline V gene sequence: CDR1 SNHLY, CDR2 FYNNEI. The CDR3: CASSEGQNEAFF. CDR3 coding DNA: TGTGCCAGCAGTGAAGGGCAGAATGAAGCTTTCTTT. Filled out from reference TRBV2 and TRBJ1-1, the complete variable domain reads EPEVTQTPSHQVTQMGQEVILRCVPISNHLYFYWYRQILGQKVEFLVSFYNNEISEKSEIFDDQFSVERPDGSNFTLKIRSTKLEDSAMYFCASSEGQNEAFFGQGTRLTVV.

This chain uses TRBV10-3 with TRBJ1-1; D is possibly TRBD1 (5 bases). The CDR3 contains 13 residues. V was clipped by 4 bases and J by 1 base, with 7 bases between them. Germline V gene lookup returns CDR1 ENHRY and CDR2 SYGVKD. The CDR3 protein is CAISGTPNTEAFF. The CDR3 region has the DNA TGTGCCATCAGTGGGACACCGAACACTGAAGCTTTCTTT.

The sample holds many counts of this clonotype. The chain couples TRBV25-1 to TRBJ1-2; D is possibly TRBD1 (6 bases). Germline lookup yields CDR1 MGHDK and CDR2 SYGVNS. CDR3 size: 14 residues. The V and J ends lost 2 bases and 4 bases respectively, with 11 bases between them. CDR3 region: CASSELTGSYGYTF. In DNA form, the CDR3 reads TGTGCCAGCAGTGAACTGACAGGCTCCTATGGCTACACCTTC.